The rows below give T cell receptor beta chains drawn from one sample of a study of beta chain features in type 1 diabetes. Measured with immunoSEQ multiplex PCR; TCRdb has only the in-frame clones, and not every one. The sample lists hundreds of thousands of clones, about 32% occurring once. Sequencing input: naive CD4+ T cells from blood. Every receptor here comes from a man aged 18 to 29 in good health. The CDR3 runs from the conserved cysteine through the conserved F or W. D genes are given only for firm matches. Size values are once, few and many counts, or a class for expanded clones, and some rows have none.

j_call	clone_size	v_call	d_call	cdr3_nt	cdr3_aa
TRBJ2-7	.	TRBV27	.	TGTGCCAGCAGTTTTTTCTTAGGAGGGGCCGAGCCTGACGAGCAGTACTTC	CASSFFLGGAEPDEQYF
TRBJ2-1	few	TRBV14	TRBD2	TGTGCCAGCAGCCATATCCGGGGACTAGCCTATGAGCAGTTCTTC	CASSHIRGLAYEQFF
TRBJ2-1	.	TRBV7-2	.	TGTGCCAGCAGCTTAGCGGGAGGACCCTACAATGAGCAGTTCTTC	CASSLAGGPYNEQFF
TRBJ2-7	.	TRBV4-1	.	TGCGCCAGCAGCCGGGCGTCCCTAGGGTCCTACGAGCAGTACTTC	CASSRASLGSYEQYF
TRBJ2-1	.	TRBV7-3	.	TGTGCCAGCAGCTTAGGGTCCTCGGGGCTCCGTTCCAATGAGCAGTTCTTC	CASSLGSSGLRSNEQFF
TRBJ2-6	.	TRBV5-6	.	TGTGCCAGCAGCTTGGACAGGGTCCCTGGGGCCAACGTCCTGACTTTC	CASSLDRVPGANVLTF
TRBJ1-1	few	TRBV4-3	.	TGCGCCAGCAGCCAAGATCCCAGTCGGAACACTGAAGCTTTCTTT	CASSQDPSRNTEAFF
TRBJ2-7	.	TRBV6-5	.	TGTGCCAGCGGCCCCCGTGGTCTCAACGAGCAGTACTTC	CASGPRGLNEQYF
TRBJ2-5	.	TRBV9	.	TGTGCCAGCAGCGTAGGAGCGAGAGGAGCGGGAGAGACCCAGTACTTC	CASSVGARGAGETQYF
TRBJ2-1	.	TRBV6-1	.	TGTGCCAGCAGTGGGGAGAGATTCTACAATGAGCAGTTCTTC	CASSGERFYNEQFF
TRBJ2-3	.	TRBV29-1	.	TGCGGCGTTGTATCGGCGGGACGCACAGATACGCAGTATTTT	CGVVSAGRTDTQYF
TRBJ2-1	.	TRBV14	.	TGTGCCAGCAGCCAAGATCGGCGAGGGCGCGGAAATGAGCAGTTCTTC	CASSQDRRGRGNEQFF
TRBJ2-7	few	TRBV30	.	TGTGCCTGGAGTGTAGGTGGGAAGCAGTACTTC	CAWSVGGKQYF
TRBJ2-7	.	TRBV7-2	.	TGTGCCAGCAGCTCACCCCTCCGCGGGTACGAGCAGTACTTC	CASSSPLRGYEQYF
TRBJ2-3	.	TRBV4-2	TRBD1	TGTGCCAGCAGCCAAGGCCCGACAGGGGAAGGCTCAGATACGCAGTATTTT	CASSQGPTGEGSDTQYF
TRBJ1-2	few	TRBV29-1	.	TGCAGCGTTGGAGTCCGTCTAGGTGGCTACACCTTC	CSVGVRLGGYTF
TRBJ2-5	.	TRBV27	TRBD2	TGTGCCAGCAGTTTTTTGGGGGGAGGGCCAGAGACCCAGTACTTC	CASSFLGGGPETQYF
TRBJ1-5	.	TRBV29-1	.	TGCAGCGTTCAGCCCAGAGTTAATCAGCCCCAGCATTTT	CSVQPRVNQPQHF
TRBJ1-4	.	TRBV30	TRBD1	TGTGCCTGGACCGAAGGAGGGGGCCTTAATGAAAAACTGTTTTTT	CAWTEGGGLNEKLFF
TRBJ2-1	.	TRBV30	.	TGTGCCTGGAGTGCCGGACAGTACTACAATGAGCAGTTCTTC	CAWSAGQYYNEQFF
TRBJ1-3	.	TRBV30	.	TGTGCCTGGAGTAGAGTTGGGAGTCCGGGTGGAAACACCATATATTTT	CAWSRVGSPGGNTIYF
TRBJ2-7	.	TRBV6-1	TRBD1	TGTGCCAGCAGAAGGGACAGGGGCTCCTACTACGAGCAGTACTTC	CASRRDRGSYYEQYF
TRBJ2-3	.	TRBV7-3	.	TGTGCCAGCAGCTCGGGGGGCGAGCGCCGAGATACGCAGTATTTT	CASSSGGERRDTQYF
TRBJ2-5	few	TRBV28	.	TGTGCCAGCAGTTTCGTTGTGGGGCCCGAGACCCAGTACTTC	CASSFVVGPETQYF
TRBJ1-1	.	TRBV25-1	.	TGTGCCAGCAGTGACACGGGGTACGCGGGAGCTTTCTTT	CASSDTGYAGAFF
TRBJ1-5	few	TRBV7-3	.	TGTGCCAGCAGCTTAGGGGCAGATCAGCCCCAGCATTTT	CASSLGADQPQHF
TRBJ2-7	.	TRBV2	.	TGTGCCAGCACAGGGGCCTACGAGCAGTACTTC	CASTGAYEQYF
TRBJ1-1	.	TRBV7-2	.	TGTGCCAGCAGCCCTGGCTTTTCGAACACTGAAGCTTTCTTT	CASSPGFSNTEAFF
TRBJ2-5	.	TRBV29-1	.	TGCAGCGTTTCTTCAGGGCGGGAGACCCAGTACTTC	CSVSSGRETQYF
TRBJ1-1	few	TRBV5-1	.	TGCGCCAGCAGCGTCCTGGACGGCAGGGCTTTCTTT	CASSVLDGRAFF
TRBJ2-7	few	TRBV29-1	TRBD1	TGCAGCGTTGGGTGGGACAGCTACGAGCAGTACTTC	CSVGWDSYEQYF
TRBJ2-3	.	TRBV4-2	.	TGTGCCAGCAGCCGTATGGCCCGCACAGATACGCAGTATTTT	CASSRMARTDTQYF
TRBJ2-5	.	TRBV14	TRBD2	TGTGCCAGCAGCCAAGATATAGCGGGACTAAGAGAGGAGACCCAGTACTTC	CASSQDIAGLREETQYF
TRBJ2-5	.	TRBV14	TRBD1	TGTGCCAGCAGCCAAGTCAAGGGCAGGGGGCAAGAGACCCAGTACTTC	CASSQVKGRGQETQYF
TRBJ2-1	.	TRBV19	TRBD2	TGTGCCAGTAGTATAGTTGGGACTAGCGGAAGGGATGAGCAGTTCTTC	CASSIVGTSGRDEQFF
TRBJ2-1	.	TRBV15	.	TGTGCCACCAGCAGAGATCGATTAGGCAATGAGCAGTTCTTC	CATSRDRLGNEQFF
TRBJ1-2	.	TRBV4-1	.	TGCGCCAGCAGCCCGACGGCGCGAAGTAACTATGGCTACACCTTC	CASSPTARSNYGYTF
TRBJ2-7	few	TRBV7-2	TRBD2	TGTGCCAGCAGCTTAAGCGCGGCGGGAGGATACGAGCAGTACTTC	CASSLSAAGGYEQYF
TRBJ1-1	.	TRBV7-8	.	TGTGCCAGCAGCTTAAGACAGATGAACACTGAAGCTTTCTTT	CASSLRQMNTEAFF
TRBJ2-1	few	TRBV7-9	.	TGTGCCTCCGCCCCTACAAGCGGCTCCTACAATGAGCAGTTCTTC	CASAPTSGSYNEQFF
TRBJ1-2	.	TRBV7-9	TRBD1	TGTGCCAGCGGACAGGGTAGGGGGAACTATGGCTACACCTTC	CASGQGRGNYGYTF
TRBJ2-7	few	TRBV28	.	TGTGCCAGCAGTATCAAGGACACGGGGCAGTACTTC	CASSIKDTGQYF
TRBJ1-2	few	TRBV15	.	TGTGCCACCAGCATCCCTGCGGGACCTAACTATGGCTACACCTTC	CATSIPAGPNYGYTF
TRBJ2-1	.	TRBV5-4	.	TGTGCCAGCAGATCACTTAGGAATGAGCAGTTCTTC	CASRSLRNEQFF
TRBJ2-5	few	TRBV7-2	.	TGTGCCAGCAGCAACCCTGGGGAAGAGACCCAGTACTTC	CASSNPGEETQYF
TRBJ1-2	.	TRBV30	.	TGTGCCTGGACGCGGAGCTTAAACTATGGCTACACCTTC	CAWTRSLNYGYTF
TRBJ1-2	.	TRBV7-9	.	TGTGCCAGCAGCGCAGTAGGTCTTATCTCTGGCTACACCTTC	CASSAVGLISGYTF
TRBJ2-1	few	TRBV30	.	TGTGCCTGGAGTGTACGGGTTTCCTACAATGAGCAGTTCTTC	CAWSVRVSYNEQFF
TRBJ2-1	few	TRBV9	.	TGTGCCAGCAGTCCCCAGGTAGCCGGCAATGAGCAGTTCTTC	CASSPQVAGNEQFF
TRBJ2-3	.	TRBV20-1	.	TGCAGTGTAATTTGGACAGATACGCAGTATTTT	CSVIWTDTQYF
TRBJ2-5	.	TRBV5-4	TRBD2	TGTGCCAGCAGCCGGGGAGGACTAGCGGGAGATGAGACCCAGTACTTC	CASSRGGLAGDETQYF
TRBJ2-3	.	TRBV4-3	.	TGCGCCAGCAGCCAAGATTTCGAGGGGACGAATACGCAGTATTTT	CASSQDFEGTNTQYF